Listed below are T cell receptor beta chains from one sample, sequenced in a study of early stage breast cancer tumors. TCRdb's table, derived via immunoSEQ multiplex PCR, lists solely in-frame clones and lacks some. The sample records about 25,000 clones, roughly 64% being singletons. The sample consisted of breast tumor tissue. These TCRs come from a person in their sixties with breast cancer. The CDR3 runs from the conserved cysteine through the conserved F or W. D genes are given only for firm matches. Size is omitted from some rows. Given values are once, few, many or a class for expanded clones.

14 | TRBJ2-3 | NA | NA | TRBV6-5 | CASSLVTSTDTQYF | TGTGCCAGCAGTTTGGTAACAAGCACAGATACGCAGTATTTT
14 | TRBJ2-3 | once | NA | TRBV9 | CASSEGGGTDTQYF | TGTGCCAGCAGCGAGGGGGGGGGCACAGATACGCAGTATTTT
15 | TRBJ2-7 | NA | TRBD1 | TRBV5-1 | CASNLLTGGEGEQYF | TGCGCCAGCAACCTACTGACAGGGGGCGAGGGCGAGCAGTACTTC
12 | TRBJ2-7 | few | NA | TRBV28 | CASTRGGYEQYF | TGTGCCAGCACCCGGGGTGGCTACGAGCAGTACTTC
16 | TRBJ2-2 | NA | NA | TRBV4-3 | CASSQEDSLHTGELFF | TGCGCCAGCAGCCAAGAGGACAGCCTTCACACCGGGGAGCTGTTTTTT
14 | TRBJ1-2 | NA | NA | TRBV7-2 | CASSSSGKHYGYTF | TGTGCCAGCAGCTCCTCGGGGAAGCACTATGGCTACACCTTC
12 | TRBJ2-6 | NA | NA | TRBV19 | CARSSGANVLTF | TGTGCCAGATCGTCCGGGGCCAACGTCCTGACTTTC
16 | TRBJ2-7 | NA | TRBD1 | TRBV28 | CASSLGQGAFSYEQYF | TGTGCCAGCAGTTTGGGACAGGGGGCATTTAGCTACGAGCAGTACTTC
15 | TRBJ2-1 | medium-sized | TRBD2 | TRBV7-3 | CASSPLAGGDNEQFF | TGTGCCAGCAGCCCCCTAGCGGGAGGCGACAATGAGCAGTTCTTC
14 | TRBJ2-3 | NA | NA | TRBV7-2 | CASSRTASTDTQYF | TGTGCCAGCAGCCGGACAGCTAGCACAGATACGCAGTATTTT
14 | TRBJ1-3 | NA | TRBD1 | TRBV15 | CATKQDRAGNTIYF | TGTGCCACCAAACAGGACAGGGCTGGAAACACCATATATTTT
16 | TRBJ1-3 | NA | NA | TRBV5-4 | CASSSGQFGFGNTIYF | TGTGCCAGCAGCTCTGGACAGTTTGGGTTTGGAAACACCATATATTTT
16 | TRBJ2-7 | NA | NA | TRBV7-9 | CASSPPTAGVDYEQYF | TGTGCCAGCAGCCCACCCACCGCAGGGGTGGACTACGAGCAGTACTTC
15 | TRBJ2-7 | NA | NA | TRBV28 | CASSFWGRGSYEQYF | TGTGCCAGCAGTTTTTGGGGGCGCGGATCCTACGAGCAGTACTTC
14 | TRBJ2-7 | NA | TRBD2 | TRBV5-6 | CASSFTGRFGQQYF | TGTGCCAGCAGCTTTACCGGGAGGTTCGGCCAGCAGTACTTC
13 | TRBJ2-7 | NA | NA | TRBV14 | CASSPRGSFEQYF | TGTGCCAGCAGCCCAAGGGGCTCGTTTGAGCAGTACTTC
13 | TRBJ2-3 | many | NA | TRBV7-7 | CASSASGTDTQYF | TGTGCCAGCAGCGCTAGCGGCACAGATACGCAGTATTTT
16 | TRBJ2-7 | once | TRBD2 | TRBV27 | CASSLSGRAAAYEQYF | TGTGCCAGCAGTTTGAGCGGGAGGGCCGCCGCTTACGAGCAGTACTTC
19 | TRBJ2-6 | NA | TRBD2 | TRBV7-9 | CASRQPIAGASSGANVLTF | TGTGCCAGCAGACAACCAATAGCGGGAGCCTCCTCTGGGGCCAACGTCCTGACTTTC
16 | TRBJ1-3 | NA | NA | TRBV9 | CASSVAAAFSGNTIYF | TGTGCCAGCAGCGTAGCGGCAGCGTTCTCTGGAAACACCATATATTTT
15 | TRBJ2-6 | NA | NA | TRBV11-2 | CASSLYLSGANVLTF | TGTGCCAGCAGCTTATATCTCTCTGGGGCCAACGTCCTGACTTTC
17 | TRBJ1-2 | once | TRBD1 | TRBV28 | CASTKTGGDLTNYGYTF | TGTGCCAGCACCAAGACAGGGGGCGACTTAACAAACTATGGCTACACCTTC
12 | TRBJ1-1 | NA | TRBD1 | TRBV7-9 | CASSPQGVEAFF | TGTGCCAGCAGCCCCCAGGGGGTTGAAGCTTTCTTT
16 | TRBJ2-7 | NA | NA | TRBV15 | CATSRDWRDGANEQYF | TGTGCCACCAGCAGAGATTGGCGGGACGGGGCGAACGAGCAGTACTTC
15 | TRBJ2-3 | NA | TRBD2 | TRBV11-2 | CASSLGAGVGDTQYF | TGTGCCAGCAGCTTAGGGGCGGGAGTAGGGGATACGCAGTATTTT
13 | TRBJ2-1 | NA | NA | TRBV11-2 | CASSSEVYNEQFF | TGTGCCAGCAGCTCCGAGGTATACAATGAGCAGTTCTTC
14 | TRBJ2-7 | NA | TRBD1 | TRBV27 | CASKGQGATYEQYF | TGTGCCAGCAAAGGACAGGGGGCGACCTACGAGCAGTACTTC
14 | TRBJ2-7 | NA | TRBD1 | TRBV6-5 | CASSYSRDRGEQYF | TGTGCCAGCAGTTACTCCCGGGACAGGGGCGAGCAGTACTTC